This T cell receptor beta chain was obtained from a study of T-cell reconstitution after alpha-beta-depleted transplantation in children. Overall study findings and caveats: Once a year had passed after transplant, T-cell counts and diversity came mostly from newly produced T cells. Several hundred expanded graft clones reportedly gave rise to the alpha-beta T cells present about two months after transplant. Day-60 TCRbeta diversity that was high in some patients was derived from surviving recipient T cells and thymic progenitors.

Germline CDR1 and CDR2: SGHDT and YYEEEE. CDR3 length: 14 residues. Unique molecular identifiers were used in preparing the TCRbeta library. One entry per CDR3 protein results from TCRdb running MiXCR on the PCR reads. The repertoire includes 200,000 to 250,000 distinct CDR3 sequences, around 9.9% of them detected once, and approximately 30% sits in the top ten. As concerns this clonotype: The antigen is undetermined. At one end, the junction sequence differs from germline, possibly due to a read error.

The TCR originated in a child less than two years old with acute myeloid leukemia, due to receive a stem cell transplant. This chain connects TRBV5-6 to TRBJ2-2; D might be TRBD2 (6 bases). The material was PBMCs, obtained before TCRalphabeta/CD19-depleted stem cell transplant. The DNA of the CDR3 is TGTGCCATCAGCCGCGGACTACCGACCGGGGAGCTGTTTTTT. It yields the protein CAISRGLPTGELFF.